This section outlines one T cell receptor beta chain sequence together with its context. This sample was taken from a study of T cell changes during pregnancy in multiple sclerosis. Clones were read by immunoSEQ multiplex PCR, and TCRdb kept only the in-frame ones, dropping some. Of around 80,000 clones in the sample, 92% were seen once. Looked up from germline, CDR1 is MNHEY and CDR2 is SVGAGI. With V trimmed by 6 bases and J by 5 bases, 6 bases remained unmatched. The CDR3 totals 13 residues. The TCR comes from a female donor with multiple sclerosis, enrolled in a pregnancy study. This chain connects TRBV6-5 to TRBJ1-2; TRBD1 aligns across 7 bases. The sequences come from peripheral blood, collected before pregnancy. CDR3 loop: CASRETGVYGYTF. In DNA, the CDR3 is TGTGCCAGCAGGGAAACAGGGGTATATGGCTACACCTTC.